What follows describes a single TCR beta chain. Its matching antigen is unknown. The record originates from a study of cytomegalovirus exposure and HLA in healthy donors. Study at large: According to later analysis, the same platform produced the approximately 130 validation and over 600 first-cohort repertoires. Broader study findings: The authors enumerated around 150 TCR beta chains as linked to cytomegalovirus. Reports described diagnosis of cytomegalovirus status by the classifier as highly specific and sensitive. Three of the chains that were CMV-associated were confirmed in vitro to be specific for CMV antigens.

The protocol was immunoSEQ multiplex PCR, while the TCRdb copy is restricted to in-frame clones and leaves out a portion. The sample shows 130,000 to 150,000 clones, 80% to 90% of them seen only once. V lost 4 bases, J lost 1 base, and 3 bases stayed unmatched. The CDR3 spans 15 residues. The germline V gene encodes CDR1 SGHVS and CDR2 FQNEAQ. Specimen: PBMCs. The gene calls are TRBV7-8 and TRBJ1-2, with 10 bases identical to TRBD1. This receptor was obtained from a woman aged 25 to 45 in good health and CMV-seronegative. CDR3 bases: TGTGCCAGCAGCTCTCGGACAGGGGGTAACTATGGCTACACCTTC. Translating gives CASSSRTGGNYGYTF.